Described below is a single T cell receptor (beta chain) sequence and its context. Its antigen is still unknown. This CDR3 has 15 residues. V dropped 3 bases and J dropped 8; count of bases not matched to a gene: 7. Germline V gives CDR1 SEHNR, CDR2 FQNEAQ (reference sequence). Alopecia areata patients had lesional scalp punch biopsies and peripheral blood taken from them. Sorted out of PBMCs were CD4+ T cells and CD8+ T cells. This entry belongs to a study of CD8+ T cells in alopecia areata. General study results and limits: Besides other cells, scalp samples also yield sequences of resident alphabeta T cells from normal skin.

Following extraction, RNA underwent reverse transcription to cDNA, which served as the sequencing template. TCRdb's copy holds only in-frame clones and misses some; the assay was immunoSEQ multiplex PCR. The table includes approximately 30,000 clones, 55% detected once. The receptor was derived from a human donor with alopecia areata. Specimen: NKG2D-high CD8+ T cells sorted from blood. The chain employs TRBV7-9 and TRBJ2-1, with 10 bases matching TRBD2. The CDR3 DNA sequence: TGTGCCAGCAGCTTCCCTGGGCTAGCGGGAGATGAGCAGTTCTTC. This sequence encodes CASSFPGLAGDEQFF. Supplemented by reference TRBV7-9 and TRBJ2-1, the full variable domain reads DTGVSQNPRHKITKRGQNVTFRCDPISEHNRLYWYRQTLGQGPEFLTYFQNEAQLEKSRLLSDRFSAERPKGSFSTLEIQRTEQGDSAMYLCASSFPGLAGDEQFFGPGTRLTVL.